What follows are 3 T cell receptor beta chains derived from one specimen sequenced in a study of beta chain features in type 1 diabetes. Findings and limits, study-wide: Significant though moderate, a shortening of TCRB CDR3s appeared in all four CD4+ subsets of Type 1 diabetes patients.

Isolated RNA was reverse transcribed in full, so expressed TCRB transcripts were sequenced. TCRdb keeps only in-frame clones here, not all; method: immunoSEQ multiplex PCR. The sample holds hundreds of thousands of clones, around 9.9% seen once. What these receptors recognize is not known. Sequencing was carried out using naive CD4+ T cells from blood. These receptors were collected from a man aged 25 to 45 with type 1 diabetes.

The gene calls are TRBV5-4 and TRBJ1-4; 9 bases match TRBD1. Germline lookup yields CDR1 SGHNT and CDR2 YYREEE (reference sequence). Unmatched junction bases numbered 2, after V lost 0 bases and J lost 8 bases. CDR3 length: 14 residues. CDR3: CASSLADRGEKLFF. The CDR3 DNA is TGTGCCAGCAGCTTGGCGGACAGGGGCGAAAAACTGTTTTTT.

The chain employs TRBV27 and TRBJ1-2; a weak D match, TRBD1 (6 bases). V was trimmed by 9 bases and J by 8 bases, leaving 22 bases between them. The CDR3 is 14 amino acids. CDR1 is MNHEY and CDR2 is SMNVEV in the germline V gene (reference sequence). The CDR3, as DNA: TGTGCCAGACTAACAGGGACCACTTTGGAGGGCTACACCTTC. It encodes CARLTGTTLEGYTF.

The rearrangement uses TRBV5-4 and TRBJ2-6; maybe TRBD1 (6 bases). Per germline, CDR1 SGHNT and CDR2 YYREEE (reference sequence). The CDR3 is 19 residues long. V lost 5 bases, J lost 0 bases, and 21 bases lay in between. In DNA, the CDR3 is TGTGCCAGCAGGGCCGACATCGGAAGGGGGAACTCTGGGGCCAACGTCCTGACTTTC. Its protein is CASRADIGRGNSGANVLTF.